These T cell receptor beta chains were read from a single sample in a study of identical twins. MiXCR, run by TCRdb on the 5' RACE reads, gives a single entry per CDR3 protein. The repertoire includes around 680,000 distinct CDR3 sequences, over 8.5% of them detected once, and about 0.98% sits in the top ten. These records were also assigned to another study, of yellow fever vaccine responses in identical twins.

Sequencing used PBMCs. These TCRs come from a woman aged 18 to 35 in good health. CDR3s include the opening cysteine and the closing phenylalanine or tryptophan. The order of the fields is CDR3 length, V gene, D gene, J gene, clone size, CDR3 protein, CDR3 DNA. The D gene is left open where the match is weak. Clone size is not always given. Where it is, it says once, few, many or a class for expanded clones.

length: 14; V: TRBV30; D: TRBD1; J: TRBJ2-1; size: -; CDR3: CASSPDRAVNEQFF; DNA: TGTGCCTCCTCACCGGACAGGGCCGTGAATGAGCAGTTCTTC
length: 17; V: TRBV20-1; D: -; J: TRBJ2-3; size: -; CDR3: CSARDRNTLTVTDTQYF; DNA: TGCAGTGCTAGAGATCGAAACACCCTGACTGTTACAGATACGCAGTATTTT
length: 15; V: TRBV5-1; D: -; J: TRBJ1-1; size: many; CDR3: CASSLGQTLNTEAFF; DNA: TGCGCCAGCAGCTTGGGGCAGACCCTGAACACTGAAGCTTTCTTT
length: 15; V: TRBV6-5; D: -; J: TRBJ2-7; size: -; CDR3: CASSYGQGFGDEQYF; DNA: TGTGCCAGCAGTTACGGGCAGGGATTTGGCGACGAGCAGTACTTC
length: 13; V: TRBV5-6; D: TRBD2; J: TRBJ2-7; size: once; CDR3: CARSPTWGGEQYF; DNA: TGTGCCAGGAGCCCCACCTGGGGGGGCGAGCAGTACTTC
length: 16; V: TRBV18; D: -; J: TRBJ2-7; size: many; CDR3: CASSPMGQATTYEQYF; DNA: TGTGCCAGCTCACCAATGGGGCAGGCCACCACATACGAGCAGTACTTC
length: 14; V: TRBV10-1; D: -; J: TRBJ2-1; size: few; CDR3: CASSELLAGNEQFF; DNA: TGCGCCAGCAGTGAGCTACTAGCCGGGAATGAGCAGTTCTTC
length: 15; V: TRBV5-1; D: TRBD2; J: TRBJ2-1; size: few; CDR3: CASTLRGGGPNEQFF; DNA: TGCGCCAGCACCCTACGCGGGGGGGGTCCGAATGAGCAGTTCTTC
length: 16; V: TRBV15; D: TRBD2; J: TRBJ2-2; size: -; CDR3: CATSTRTSLNTGELFF; DNA: TGTGCCACCAGCACGCGGACTAGTTTGAACACCGGGGAGCTGTTTTTT
length: 16; V: TRBV7-9; D: -; J: TRBJ2-3; size: many; CDR3: CASSLTRSPGTDTQYF; DNA: TGTGCCAGCAGCTTAACTAGATCCCCCGGCACAGATACGCAGTATTTT
length: 14; V: TRBV7-2; D: TRBD2; J: TRBJ2-1; size: -; CDR3: CASRIRGTSHEQFF; DNA: TGTGCCAGCAGGATAAGGGGGACTAGCCATGAGCAGTTCTTC
length: 15; V: TRBV20-1; D: -; J: TRBJ1-1; size: -; CDR3: CSARDLTGLNTEAFF; DNA: TGCAGTGCTAGAGATCTTACAGGACTGAACACTGAAGCTTTCTTT
length: 13; V: TRBV5-1; D: TRBD1; J: TRBJ1-3; size: few; CDR3: CASRGQGGNTIYF; DNA: TGCGCCAGCAGGGGACAGGGAGGAAACACCATATATTTT
length: 15; V: TRBV11-2; D: -; J: TRBJ2-7; size: few; CDR3: CASSLVGPEIHEQYF; DNA: TGTGCCAGCAGCTTAGTCGGCCCGGAAATCCACGAGCAGTACTTC
length: 16; V: TRBV29-1; D: TRBD2; J: TRBJ2-5; size: few; CDR3: CSVEGLARVGVETQYF; DNA: TGCAGCGTTGAGGGACTAGCGAGGGTAGGGGTAGAGACCCAGTACTTC
length: 15; V: TRBV15; D: TRBD1; J: TRBJ1-3; size: many; CDR3: CATSRDRTGGNTIYF; DNA: TGTGCCACCAGCAGAGACCGGACAGGGGGAAACACCATATATTTT